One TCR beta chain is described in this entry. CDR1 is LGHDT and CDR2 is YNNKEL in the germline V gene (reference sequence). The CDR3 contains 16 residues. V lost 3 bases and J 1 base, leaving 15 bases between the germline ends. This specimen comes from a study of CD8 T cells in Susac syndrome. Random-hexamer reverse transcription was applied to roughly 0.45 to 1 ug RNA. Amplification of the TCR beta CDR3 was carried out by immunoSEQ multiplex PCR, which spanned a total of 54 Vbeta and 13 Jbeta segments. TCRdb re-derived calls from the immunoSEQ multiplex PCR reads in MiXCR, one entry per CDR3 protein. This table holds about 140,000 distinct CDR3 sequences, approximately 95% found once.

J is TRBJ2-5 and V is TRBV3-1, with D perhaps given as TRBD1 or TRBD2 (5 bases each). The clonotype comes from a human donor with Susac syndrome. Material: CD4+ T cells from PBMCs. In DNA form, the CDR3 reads TGTGCCAGCAGCCAGAGAAGACCGGGACGCCAAGAGACCCAGTACTTC. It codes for CASSQRRPGRQETQYF.